Below, one TCR beta chain is given with its context. This sample stems from a study of human T cells and chemical hapten exposure. Study information: Enrolled patients were predominantly female and had alopecia areata, totalis or universalis.

Time point noted: patch test 1, 2 weeks after DPC sensitization. The treatment here: therapeutic diphenylcyclopropenone sensitization with weekly scalp DPC. From the RACE reads, TCRdb called clonotypes with MiXCR, one entry per CDR3 protein. Of tens of thousands of distinct CDR3 sequences listed, 32% were seen once; the top ten hold 8.9%. The CDR3 length is 15 residues. After removal of 4 bases from V and 8 bases from J, the junction contained 14 bases not matched to a gene. Germline lookup yields CDR1 SGHNT and CDR2 YYREEE (reference sequence). J is TRBJ1-2 and V is TRBV5-4; 7 nucleotides match TRBD1. This TCR was recovered from a man aged 40-50 years with alopecia areata. Some clones in this sample may be carry-over from other donors' samples. The material was whole blood, obtained in connection with sensitization to the hapten diphenylcyclopropenone (DPC). The CDR3 here is CASSIDRVASFGYTF. The CDR3, as DNA: TGTGCCAGCAGCATTGACAGGGTGGCATCGTTCGGCTACACCTTC.